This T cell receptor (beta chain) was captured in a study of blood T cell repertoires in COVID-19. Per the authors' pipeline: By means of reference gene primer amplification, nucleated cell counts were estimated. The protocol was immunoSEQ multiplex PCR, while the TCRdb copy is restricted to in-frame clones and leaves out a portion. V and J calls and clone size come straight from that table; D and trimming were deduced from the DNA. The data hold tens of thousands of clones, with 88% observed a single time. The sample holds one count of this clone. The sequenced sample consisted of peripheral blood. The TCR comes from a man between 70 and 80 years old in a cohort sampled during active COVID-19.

CDR3 sequence: CASSLPARVGGYTF. The CDR3 DNA sequence: TGTGCCAGCAGTTTACCGGCCAGGGTCGGTGGCTACACCTTC. V usage is TRBV28 and J usage is TRBJ1-2; possible D gene TRBD1, 5 bases. Trimming left V 2 bases short and J 7 bases short, with 14 bases between. CDR1 MDHEN and CDR2 SYDVKM come from the germline V gene. The CDR3 runs to 14 residues.